The 18 T cell receptor beta chains below were found in one sample sequenced in a study of T cells in Graves' hyperthyroidism and ophthalmopathy. TCR beta CDR3 regions were amplified from RNA transcripts. First-round RT-PCR of the TCR CDR3 relied on the HTBI primer set. TCRdb reprocessed the multiplex PCR reads with MiXCR, giving one entry per CDR3 protein. The data hold some 620,000 distinct CDR3 sequences, with under 20% observed a single time. Material: blood. The receptors were gathered from a woman aged 30 to 39 with Graves' hyperthyroidism.

This clonotype was detected ten times or more. The chain couples TRBV11-1 to TRBJ2-5, with D uncertain. In germline, CDR1 is SGHAT, CDR2 FQDESV (reference sequence). There are 14 residues in the CDR3. The ends were cut back, 1 base at V and 4 bases at J, with 10 bases in the middle. CDR3 protein: CASSLGELRETQYF. CDR3 in DNA: TGTGCCAGCAGCTTAGGAGAGCTACGAGAGACCCAGTACTTC.

The chain links TRBV27 to TRBJ1-6, with D hard to call. The CDR3 totals 13 residues. Germline loops: CDR1 MNHEY, CDR2 SMNVEV (reference sequence). V lost 1 base and J lost 9, with 7 bases in between. The CDR3 DNA reads as TGTGCCAGCAGTTTATTCAGGACTTCACCCCTCCACTTT. Its translation is CASSLFRTSPLHF.

Ten or more counts support this clonotype. The chain couples TRBV28 to TRBJ1-5; 7 bases are shared with TRBD1. Trimming took 5 bases from V and 2 from J; bases not matched to a gene: 9. The CDR3 is made up of 16 amino acids. The germline gives CDR1 MDHEN, CDR2 SYDVKM. CDR3: CASSLDRVWGNQPQHF. CDR3 coding DNA: TGTGCCAGCAGTCTTGACAGGGTTTGGGGCAATCAGCCCCAGCATTTT.

This chain joins TRBV4-3 and TRBJ2-1, with D possibly being TRBD1 (5 bases). The V and J ends lost 4 bases and 9 bases respectively, with 16 bases between them. CDR3 size: 14 residues. Germline V gives CDR1 LGHNA, CDR2 YSLEER. CDR3 sequence (DNA): TGCGCCAGCAGCCCCGACAGTTCGTACGGTGAGCAGTTCTTC. Its protein is CASSPDSSYGEQFF.

The CDR3 loop reads CASSTHYNEQFF. DNA for the CDR3: TGTGCCAGCAGCACCCACTACAATGAGCAGTTCTTC. The rearrangement links TRBV12-3 or TRBV12-4 to TRBJ2-1; D is unclear. Trimming pared 6 bases from V and 3 bases from J, leaving 6 bases between. The CDR3 is made up of 12 amino acids.

This clonotype was counted a few times. A much larger clone is a single base away; this may be a read error. The V and J genes are TRBV11-2 and TRBJ2-1; 9 nucleotides match TRBD2. The V and J ends lost 1 base and 0 bases, in that order; junction bases with no gene match: 4. This CDR3 comprises 17 residues. Germline CDR1 and CDR2: SGHAT and FQNNGV. CDR3 in amino acids: CASSLVLRGGSYNEQFF. The CDR3 bases are TGTGCCAGCAGCTTAGTCTTGCGGGGGGGCTCCTACAATGAGCAGTTCTTC.

This sequence joins TRBV6-2 or TRBV6-3 and TRBJ2-7; no clear D. Between the trimmed V and J ends, which lost 4 bases and 0 bases, there was a span of 16 bases. The CDR3 length is 16 residues. Looked up from germline, CDR1 is MNHEY and CDR2 is SVGEGT. The CDR3 nucleotides read TGTGCCAGCAGTTCGATTGTAGACCTCCTCTCCTACGAGCAGTACTTC. Translation gives CASSSIVDLLSYEQYF.

The chain uses TRBV4-2 and TRBJ1-6; the match to TRBD1 covers 10 bases. Germline CDR1 and CDR2: LGHNA and YNFKEQ. The CDR3 spans 16 residues. Unmatched junction bases numbered 8, after V lost 4 bases and J lost 8 bases. CDR3 in amino acids: CASSPETGTGDSPLHF. The CDR3 bases are TGTGCCAGCAGCCCAGAGACCGGGACAGGGGATTCACCCCTCCACTTT.

The chain links TRBV27 to TRBJ1-1; 10 bases align to TRBD1. Looked up from germline, CDR1 is MNHEY and CDR2 is SMNVEV (reference sequence). The trim removed 0 bases at V and 7 bases at J, leaving 2 bases unmatched. CDR3 length equals 14 residues. In nucleotides, the CDR3 is TGTGCCAGCAGTTTATCGACAGGGGGCGTTGAAGCTTTCTTT. Residues: CASSLSTGGVEAFF.

Only a few counts were recorded for this clonotype. The chain recombines TRBV7-9 with TRBJ2-3; a possible D gene is TRBD2 (6 bases). Trimming stripped 4 bases from V and 0 bases from J, with 11 bases between. CDR1 and CDR2 from the germline V gene are SEHNR and FQNEAQ (reference sequence). The CDR3 is 15 amino acids. The CDR3 sequence: CASSYRLESTDTQYF. The CDR3 nucleotides are TGTGCCAGCAGCTACCGACTAGAGAGCACAGATACGCAGTATTTT.

This clonotype appeared a few times. This sequence joins TRBV10-3 and TRBJ2-7; 10 bases line up with TRBD1. From germline, CDR1 is ENHRY and CDR2 SYGVKD. Unmatched junction bases numbered 5, after V lost 7 bases and J lost 5 bases. This CDR3 region has 13 residues. In DNA, the CDR3 is TGTGCCATCACCCCGGGACAGGGGAACGAGCAGTACTTC. Encoded protein: CAITPGQGNEQYF.

This clonotype was counted at least ten times. The CDR3 sequence: CASSPFYEQYF. As DNA, the CDR3 is TGTGCCAGCAGCCCTTTCTACGAGCAGTACTTC. The chain employs TRBV28 and TRBJ2-7; D remains unclear. The CDR3 contains 11 residues. Germline CDR1 MDHEN, CDR2 SYDVKM. V lost 6 bases to trimming and J lost 3 bases, with 6 bases between them.

For the CDR3, the DNA is TGTGCCACCTCGGGCAGGGGGGACAATCAGCCCCAGCATTTT. It codes for CATSGRGDNQPQHF. This sequence joins TRBV10-3 and TRBJ1-5; 7 bases line up with TRBD1. Trimming cost V 10 bases and J 3 bases; bases outside gene matches: 9. The CDR3 has 14 amino acids. Germline CDR1 is ENHRY and CDR2 is SYGVKD.

There are many counts of this clonotype. This chain links TRBV5-1 with TRBJ2-3; D may be TRBD2 (5 bases). The V end lost 0 bases, the J end lost 3 bases, and 11 bases lay between the germline ends. Germline loops: CDR1 SGHRS, CDR2 YFSETQ. This CDR3 comprises 15 residues. CDR3 bases: TGCGCCAGCAGCTTGGGGATAGCGAGGACAGATACGCAGTATTTT. Translated, it gives CASSLGIARTDTQYF.

The chain links TRBV4-1 to TRBJ1-4; no definite D call. Germline V CDR1 and CDR2: MGHRA, YSYEKL. Trimming removed 0 bases from V and 8 bases from J, with 13 bases in between. The CDR3 contains 15 residues. The chain's CDR3 is CASSQDPGSGEKLFF. The CDR3 DNA sequence: TGCGCCAGCAGCCAAGACCCAGGCTCGGGGGAAAAACTGTTTTTT.

This clonotype appeared many times. The gene calls are TRBV2 and TRBJ1-2; D is uncertain. The length of the CDR3 is 12 residues. Trimming took off 6 bases at V and 5 bases at J, with 10 bases between the two ends. Germline lookup yields CDR1 SNHLY and CDR2 FYNNEI. This CDR3 reads CASRADGYGYTF. The CDR3 nucleotides read TGTGCCAGCAGGGCTGACGGATATGGCTACACCTTC.

This clonotype was detected only a few times. CDR3 residues: CASSIGTGVHEQFF. The CDR3 bases are TGTGCCAGTAGTATCGGGACAGGGGTACATGAGCAGTTCTTC. This chain uses TRBV19 with TRBJ2-1; TRBD1 matches at 10 bases. Trimming removed 3 bases from V and 8 bases from J; junction bases left unmatched: 4. The CDR3 has 14 residues. The germline V gene has CDR1 LNHDA and CDR2 SQIVND (reference sequence).

This clonotype has at least ten counts. Here the CDR3 DNA reads TGTGCCAGCAGCGGACAGGGGGCTGGAAACACCATATATTTT. It specifies CASSGQGAGNTIYF. The chain couples TRBV13 to TRBJ1-3, with TRBD1 matching 10 bases. V dropped 5 bases and J dropped 2; count of bases not matched to a gene: 0. CDR3 length: 14 residues. Germline CDR1 PRHDT, CDR2 FYEKMQ (reference sequence).